This TCR beta chain was sequenced in a study of T cells in localized non-small cell lung cancer. Findings and caveats of the study: Higher blood T cell density tracked longer overall survival. Across samples, adjacent lung featured a median roughly 50 of the top 100 tumor clones. Sequence data derive from only one tumor region, so heterogeneity remains possible.

V lost 4 bases and J 6 bases, leaving 14 bases between the germline ends. Germline lookup yields CDR1 SGHDT and CDR2 YYEEEE. The CDR3 has 14 residues. As concerns this clone: Its antigen remains unidentified.

Sequenced by immunoSEQ multiplex PCR; TCRdb stores in-frame clones only, minus some. The profile shows some 34,000 clones, 80% of them singletons. This chain connects TRBV5-6 to TRBJ2-1; D uncertain. Sequenced here: peripheral blood, sampled before any cancer treatment. This TCR derives from a male donor aged 60 or over with stage III squamous cell lung carcinoma. The CDR3 spells CASSLSDVFNEQFF. For the CDR3, the DNA is TGTGCCAGCAGCCTCTCGGACGTATTCAATGAGCAGTTCTTC.